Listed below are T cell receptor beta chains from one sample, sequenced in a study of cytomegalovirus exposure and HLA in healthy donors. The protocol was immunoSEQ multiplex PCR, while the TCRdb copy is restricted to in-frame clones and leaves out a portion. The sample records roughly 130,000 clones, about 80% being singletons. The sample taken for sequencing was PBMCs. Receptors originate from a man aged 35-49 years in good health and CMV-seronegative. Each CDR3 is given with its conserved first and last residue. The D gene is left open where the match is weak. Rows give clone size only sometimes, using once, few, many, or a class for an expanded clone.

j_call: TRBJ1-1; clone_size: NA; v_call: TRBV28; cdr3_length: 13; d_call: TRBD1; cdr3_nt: TGTGCCAGCAGTTTTGCGGGACAGATTGAAGCTTTCTTT; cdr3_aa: CASSFAGQIEAFF
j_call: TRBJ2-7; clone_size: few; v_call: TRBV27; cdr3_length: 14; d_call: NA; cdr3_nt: TGTGCCAGCAGTTTAGGCGGACAGCCCTTCGAGCAGTACTTC; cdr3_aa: CASSLGGQPFEQYF
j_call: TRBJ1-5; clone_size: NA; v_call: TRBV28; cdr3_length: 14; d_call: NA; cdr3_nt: TGTGCCAGCAGTGGGGGAGGGGCTCGGCAGCCCCAGCATTTT; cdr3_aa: CASSGGGARQPQHF
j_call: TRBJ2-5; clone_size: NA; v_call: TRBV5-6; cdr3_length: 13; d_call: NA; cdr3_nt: TGTGCCAGCAGCCTCACACGATCAGAGACCCAGTACTTC; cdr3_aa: CASSLTRSETQYF
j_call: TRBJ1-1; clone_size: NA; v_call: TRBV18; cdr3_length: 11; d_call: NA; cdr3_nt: TGTGCCAGCGCTTCACAGAGTGAAGCTTTCTTT; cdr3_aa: CASASQSEAFF
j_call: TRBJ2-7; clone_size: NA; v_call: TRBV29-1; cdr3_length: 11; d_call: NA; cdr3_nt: TGCAGCGTCAAAACAGGGAACGAGCAGTACTTC; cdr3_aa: CSVKTGNEQYF
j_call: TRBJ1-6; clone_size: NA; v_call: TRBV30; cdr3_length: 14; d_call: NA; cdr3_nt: TGTGCCTGGAGTGTTCCGGGGGGCAATTCACCCCTCCACTTT; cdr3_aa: CAWSVPGGNSPLHF
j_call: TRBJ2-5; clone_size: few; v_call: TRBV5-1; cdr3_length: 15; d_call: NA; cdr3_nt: TGCGCCAGCAGCATCTCACCTAGCGCTTCTCAGACCCAGTACTTC; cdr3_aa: CASSISPSASQTQYF
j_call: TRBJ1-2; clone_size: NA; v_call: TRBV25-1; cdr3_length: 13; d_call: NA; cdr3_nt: TGTGCCAGCAGTGAATCTGGGTCAGAGACTTTCGCCTTC; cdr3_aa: CASSESGSETFAF
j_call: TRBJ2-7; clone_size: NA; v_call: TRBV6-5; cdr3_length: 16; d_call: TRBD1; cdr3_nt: TGTGCCAGCAGTTACTCGTCCCCGGACAGGGGCTACGAGCAGTACTTC; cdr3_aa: CASSYSSPDRGYEQYF
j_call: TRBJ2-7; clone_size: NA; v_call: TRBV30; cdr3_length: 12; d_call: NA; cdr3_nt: TGTGCCTGGAAAGGGAGCTCCTACGAGCAGTACTTC; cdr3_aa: CAWKGSSYEQYF
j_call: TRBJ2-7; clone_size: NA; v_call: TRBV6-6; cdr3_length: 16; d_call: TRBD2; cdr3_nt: TGTGCCAGCAGTCCCCGAGGACTAGCGGGATTGTACGAGCAGTACTTC; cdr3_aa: CASSPRGLAGLYEQYF
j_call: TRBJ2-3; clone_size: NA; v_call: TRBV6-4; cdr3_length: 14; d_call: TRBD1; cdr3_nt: TGTGCCAGCAGTGAGACAGGGGGCACAGATACGCAGTATTTT; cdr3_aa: CASSETGGTDTQYF
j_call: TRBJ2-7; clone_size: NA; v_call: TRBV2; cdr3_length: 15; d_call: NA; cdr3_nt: TGTGCCAGCAGTGGCGCGGGTGGGGGGTCCTACGAGCAGTACTTC; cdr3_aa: CASSGAGGGSYEQYF
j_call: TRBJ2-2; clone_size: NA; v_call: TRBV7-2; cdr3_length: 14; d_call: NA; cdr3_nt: TGTGCCAGCACCCTAGGGAGGTACACCGGGGAGCTGTTTTTT; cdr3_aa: CASTLGRYTGELFF
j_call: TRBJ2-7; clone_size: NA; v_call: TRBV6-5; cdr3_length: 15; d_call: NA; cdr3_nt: TGTGCCAGCAGTTACTCGATCGGGGACAACTACGAGCAGTACTTC; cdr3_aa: CASSYSIGDNYEQYF
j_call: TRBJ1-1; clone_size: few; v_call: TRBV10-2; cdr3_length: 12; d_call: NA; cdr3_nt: TGCGCCAGCTCCGGTTTGAACACTGAAGCTTTCTTT; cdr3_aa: CASSGLNTEAFF
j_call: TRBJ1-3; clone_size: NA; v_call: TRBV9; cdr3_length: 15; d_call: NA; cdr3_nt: TGTGCCAGCAGCGAAAATACAGGGCCTGGAAACACCATATATTTT; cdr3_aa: CASSENTGPGNTIYF
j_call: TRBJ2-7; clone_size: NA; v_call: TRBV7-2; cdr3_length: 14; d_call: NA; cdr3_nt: TGTGCCAGCAGCTTAGGGTACGTGAGCTACGAGCAGTACTTC; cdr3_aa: CASSLGYVSYEQYF
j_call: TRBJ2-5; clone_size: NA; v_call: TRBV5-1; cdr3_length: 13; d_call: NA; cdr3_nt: TGCGCCAGCAGCCCTTCAGTGCAAGAGACCCAGTACTTC; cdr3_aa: CASSPSVQETQYF
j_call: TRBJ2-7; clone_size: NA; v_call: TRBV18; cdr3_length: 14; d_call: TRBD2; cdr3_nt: TGTGCCAGCTCACCAGGGGCGGGAGTAAACGAGCAGTACTTC; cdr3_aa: CASSPGAGVNEQYF
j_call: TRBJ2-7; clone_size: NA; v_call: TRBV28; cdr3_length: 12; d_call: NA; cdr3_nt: TGTGCCAGCAGTCCCCCAGGTGTGGAGCAGTACTTC; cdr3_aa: CASSPPGVEQYF
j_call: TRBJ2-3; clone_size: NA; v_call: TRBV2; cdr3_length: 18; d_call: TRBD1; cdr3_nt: TGTGCCAGCAGTGCCTCAATAGGTGACAGGGGCCGCGTTGATACGCAGTATTTT; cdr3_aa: CASSASIGDRGRVDTQYF
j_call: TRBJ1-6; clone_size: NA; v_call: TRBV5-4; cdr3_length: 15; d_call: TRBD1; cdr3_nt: TGTGCCAGCAGCCTGGGACAGGGATTCGGGTCACCCCTCCACTTT; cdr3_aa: CASSLGQGFGSPLHF
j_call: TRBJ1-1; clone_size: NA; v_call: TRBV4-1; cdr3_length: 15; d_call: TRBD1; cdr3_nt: TGCGCCAGCAGCCGGTCCGGGACAGGGGGCACTGAAGCTTTCTTT; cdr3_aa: CASSRSGTGGTEAFF
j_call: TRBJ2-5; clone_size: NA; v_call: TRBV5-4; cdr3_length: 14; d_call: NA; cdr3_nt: TGTGCCAGCAGCTTGGGTCAGTACCAAGAGACCCAGTACTTC; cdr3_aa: CASSLGQYQETQYF
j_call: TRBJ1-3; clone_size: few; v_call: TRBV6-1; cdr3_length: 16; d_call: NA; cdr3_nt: TGTGCCAGCAGTGAATACTCCAGGCCTACGGGAAACACCATATATTTT; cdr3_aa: CASSEYSRPTGNTIYF
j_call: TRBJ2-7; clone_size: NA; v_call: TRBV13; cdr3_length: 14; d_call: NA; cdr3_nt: TGTGCCAGCAGCCTCGGACAGTTGACCTACGAGCAGTACTTC; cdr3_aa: CASSLGQLTYEQYF
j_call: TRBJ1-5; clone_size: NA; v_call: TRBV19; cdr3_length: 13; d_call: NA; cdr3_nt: TGTGCCAGTATGGGGGCACGCAATCAGCCCCAGCATTTT; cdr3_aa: CASMGARNQPQHF
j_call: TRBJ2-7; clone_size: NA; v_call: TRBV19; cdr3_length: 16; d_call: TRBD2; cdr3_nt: TGTGCCAGTAGTAGAGCCGGGACTAGCGGGAGGTACGAGCAGTACTTC; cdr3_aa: CASSRAGTSGRYEQYF
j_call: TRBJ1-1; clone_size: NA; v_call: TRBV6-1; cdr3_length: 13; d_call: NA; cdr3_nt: TGTGCCAGCAGTGCACGAGAGAACACTGAAGCTTTCTTT; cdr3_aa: CASSARENTEAFF